This T cell receptor beta chain comes out of a study of tissue T cells after allogeneic stem cell transplantation. Points from the study as a whole: Tissue-detected TCR repertoire was only partly captured by blood and spleen T cells. Within patients, tissue anatomy strongly shaped TCR repertoire composition. Motif-based clustering found tissue-specific repertoire signatures shared across patients, though few clones were shared.

As concerns this clone: Its cognate antigen is unknown.

CDR3 sequences, V/J genes, frequencies and template counts came from survey-depth TCRbeta sequencing. Sequencing was performed with immunoSEQ multiplex PCR; in TCRdb, only in-frame clones are kept and a portion is missing. The sample includes several thousand clones, around three fifths of them seen just once. The V gene lost 3 bases and the J gene lost 7 bases, with 12 bases spanning the gap. This CDR3 comprises 13 residues. The receptor was isolated from a male donor older than 55 with lung cancer. Specimen: tissue from the jejunum, collected at autopsy. The chain has TRBV12-3 or TRBV12-4 and TRBJ2-5, with D maybe TRBD2 (5 bases). The CDR3 DNA reads as TGTGCCAGCAGTTTGATGGGAGAAGGGACCCAGTACTTC. Translation: CASSLMGEGTQYF.